This T cell receptor beta chain emerged from a study of CD8 T cells in ankylosing spondylitis. Via MiXCR, TCRdb re-called the 5' RACE reads, giving one row per CDR3 protein. Here the sample spans fewer than 250,000 distinct CDR3 sequences, around 20% being singletons. This clonotype was found a few times. No antigen is known for it. Study results and limitations: One TCR beta motif, made up of seven to nine highly homologous variants, appeared characteristic of ankylosing spondylitis blood.

The sequence was collected from a male donor with ankylosing spondylitis. Material for sequencing was blood, either unsorted or a sorted T cell fraction (not recorded which).

CDR3 sequence reads: CASLLAPNEKLFF. DNA for the CDR3: TGTGCCAGCTTGCTGGCGCCTAATGAAAAACTGTTTTTT. The genes are TRBV12-3 or TRBV12-4 and TRBJ1-4; no clear D. V lost 8 bases and J lost 3, with 10 bases in between. The CDR3 is 13 residues long.